This T cell receptor beta chain was identified in a study of shared clonotypes between healthy human individuals. The assay was immunoSEQ multiplex PCR, and TCRdb's table has in-frame clones only and misses some. The sample holds about 1.5 million clones, 95% to 99% seen once. Sequences were obtained from naive CD4+ T cells sorted from blood. Regarding subset: CD45RA+ positively selected. The TCR sequence derives from a man aged 25 to 40 in good health.

CDR3 sequence (DNA): TGTGCCAGCCTGGATGGGACAGCCTACGAGCAGTACTTC. It is translated as CASLDGTAYEQYF. This chain links TRBV28 with TRBJ2-7, with TRBD1 identical over 7 bases. V shed 8 bases and J 2 bases; nucleotides not matched to a gene: 6. The CDR3 runs 13 residues. Germline V CDR1 and CDR2: MDHEN, SYDVKM.